This section outlines one TCR beta chain sequence together with its context. Its specificity is not known. The sample originates from a study of cytomegalovirus exposure and HLA in healthy donors. Study-level information: The 100 million to 140 million unique TCR beta sequences, from about 170 million T cells, were found by an earlier analysis.

Trimming removed 3 bases at V and 5 bases at J, with 13 bases between. Germline-derived CDR1 and CDR2 are MNHEY and SMNVEV (reference sequence). The CDR3 spans 14 residues. General study findings and limits: Among TCR beta chains of equal frequency, HLA-associated ones were more clonally expanded in a later analysis. Under in vitro conditions, a few CMV-associated chains were confirmed as specific for CMV antigens.

The study ran its PCR with 60 Vbeta and 13 Jbeta primers. Libraries were prepared by immunoSEQ multiplex PCR; TCRdb keeps only in-frame clonotypes and omits some of them. The sample comprises over 150,000 clones, roughly 85% of which are singletons, and approximately 2% rests with the top ten. This receptor was taken from a man aged 35 to 55 in good health and CMV-seronegative. Sequenced sample: PBMCs. This chain links TRBV27 with TRBJ1-1, with D perhaps matching TRBD1 (6 bases). CDR3 coding DNA: TGTGCCAGCAGTTTCGGGGGGGCGGGAACTGAAGCTTTCTTT. As protein: CASSFGGAGTEAFF.